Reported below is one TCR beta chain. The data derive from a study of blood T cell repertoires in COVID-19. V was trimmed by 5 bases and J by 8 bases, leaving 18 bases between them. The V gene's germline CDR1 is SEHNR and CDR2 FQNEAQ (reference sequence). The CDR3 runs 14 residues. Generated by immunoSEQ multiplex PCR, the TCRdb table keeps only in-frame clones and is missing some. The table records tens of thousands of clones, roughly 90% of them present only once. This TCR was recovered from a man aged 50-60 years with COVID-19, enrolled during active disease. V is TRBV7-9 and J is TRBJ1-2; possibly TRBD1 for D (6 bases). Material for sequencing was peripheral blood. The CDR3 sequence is CASSPKDSPIGYTF. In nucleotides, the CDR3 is TGTGCCAGCAGCCCGAAGGACAGCCCTATCGGCTACACCTTC.